This record looks at one TCR beta chain sequence and its context. No antigen is known for it. The PCR employed 60 Vbeta primers together with 13 Jbeta primers. The data were produced by immunoSEQ multiplex PCR, yet TCRdb's version contains in-frame clones alone and is incomplete. This sample carries about 220,000 clones, over 80% of them seen once, and the ten largest clones take around 5.4%. The sample belongs to a study of cytomegalovirus exposure and HLA in healthy donors. Overall study findings and caveats: Later, an analysis found that common viral pathogens appeared to be linked with several of the most significant clusters.

CDR1 and CDR2 (germline): SGHDT, YYEEEE. The CDR3 sequence is 18 residues long. J lost 4 bases, V lost 1 base, and 9 bases had no gene match. Sequencing was carried out using PBMCs. The TCR originated in a woman aged 40-49 years in good health and CMV-seropositive. The V and J genes are TRBV5-6 and TRBJ2-2; 11 bases fit TRBD1. CDR3 sequence reads: CASSLNPPGQGGTGELFF. The DNA of the CDR3 is TGTGCCAGCAGCTTGAACCCTCCGGGACAGGGGGGCACCGGGGAGCTGTTTTTT.